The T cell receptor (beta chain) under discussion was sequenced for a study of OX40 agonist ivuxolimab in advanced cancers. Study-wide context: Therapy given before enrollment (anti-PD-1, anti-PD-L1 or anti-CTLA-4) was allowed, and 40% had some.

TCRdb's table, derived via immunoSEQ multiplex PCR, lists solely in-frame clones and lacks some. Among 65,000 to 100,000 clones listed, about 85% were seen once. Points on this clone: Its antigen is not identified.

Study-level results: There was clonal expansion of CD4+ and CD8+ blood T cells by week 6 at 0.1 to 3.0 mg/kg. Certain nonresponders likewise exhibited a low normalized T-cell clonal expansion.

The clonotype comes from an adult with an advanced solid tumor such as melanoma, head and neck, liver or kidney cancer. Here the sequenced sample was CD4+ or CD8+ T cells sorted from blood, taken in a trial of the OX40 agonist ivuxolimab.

The chain's CDR3 is CASSDRTVQTGELFF. DNA for the CDR3: TGCGCCAGCAGTGACCGGACAGTCCAAACCGGGGAGCTGTTTTTT. This chain joins TRBV10-2 and TRBJ2-2; D is perhaps TRBD1 (6 bases). This CDR3 region has 15 residues. Per the germline V gene, CDR1 is WSHSY and CDR2 is SAAADI. V lost 3 bases to trimming and J lost 5 bases, with 13 bases between them.